A single T cell receptor (beta chain) is shown here with its context. The CDR3 is made up of 14 amino acids. Trimming took 4 bases from V and 8 from J; bases not matched to a gene: 11. CDR1 is SGHRS, CDR2 YFSETQ, per germline. The data stem from a study of shared clonotypes between healthy human individuals. Libraries were prepared by immunoSEQ multiplex PCR; TCRdb keeps only in-frame clonotypes and omits some of them. The table includes 2 million to 3 million clones, just over 90% detected once. The chain couples TRBV5-1 to TRBJ1-2; 7 bases are shared with TRBD1. The receptor was isolated from a man between 18 and 29 years old in good health. Sequencing used naive CD4+ T cells sorted from blood. Regarding subset: CD45RA+ positively selected. The CDR3 DNA sequence: TGCGCCAGCAGCCCTGGAAGGGGGCTGGAAGGCTACACCTTC. This translates into CASSPGRGLEGYTF.